This entry concerns a single T cell receptor (beta chain). Its antigen is undetermined. These data are taken from a study of T cell clones after liver transplantation. Looking at the study overall: TCRbeta sequencing after a pre-transplant mixed lymphocyte reaction identified graft-donor-reactive clones, later tracked in post-transplant blood. Three of the eight recipients were HCV-positive; the rest had non-autoimmune, non-viral transplant indications.

Broader study findings: These preliminary findings come from unstandardized post-transplant sampling times.

This CDR3 is built from 11 residues. Libraries were prepared by immunoSEQ multiplex PCR; TCRdb keeps only in-frame clonotypes and omits some of them. The sample includes fewer than 70,000 clones, about two thirds of them seen just once. The V gene is TRBV21-1, the J gene TRBJ2-7; the table's D call TRBD2 went unverified against the DNA. TRBV21-1 is shown as a pseudogene. The sample here was CD4+ T cells from blood, taken before liver transplant. This sequence was found in a human donor who received a liver transplant. As DNA, the CDR3 is TGTGCCAGCAGCAGGGGACTACTCTTTTACTTC. It codes for CASSRGLLFYF.